This T cell receptor (beta chain) came from a study of shared clonotypes between healthy human individuals. This table comes from immunoSEQ multiplex PCR, and its TCRdb copy is limited to in-frame clones, with some not included. The top ten hold 0.39% of the sample, which has some 2.3 million clones, 80% to 95% seen once. J lost 5 bases, V lost 5 bases, and 5 bases had no gene match. The V gene's germline CDR1 is MNHEY and CDR2 SMNVEV (reference sequence). This CDR3 is 14 amino acids long. Naive CD45RA+ and memory CD45RA-negative subsets were split from CD4+ cells. The clonotype comes from a young man in good health. Some clones in this sample may be carry-over from other donors' samples. This chain uses TRBV27 with TRBJ1-4, with 7 bases lining up with TRBD1. The sequencing input was naive CD4+ T cells from PBMCs. The subset is: CD45RA+ positively selected. CDR3 in DNA: TGTGCCAGCAGTAGGACAGGACTAAATGAAAAACTGTTTTTT. Its protein is CASSRTGLNEKLFF.